This T cell receptor (beta chain) was obtained from a study of cytomegalovirus exposure and HLA in healthy donors. Points from the study as a whole: For TCR beta chains, V- and J-gene trimming was later linked to a missense DCLRE1C variant.

The CDR3 is made up of 14 amino acids. Germline assignment: CDR1 MNHEY and CDR2 SMNVEV (reference sequence). This clone was found once. The antigen remains unidentified. One junction end does not reproduce the germline sequence, and a read error may be involved. The study ran its PCR with 60 Vbeta and 13 Jbeta primers. The data were produced by immunoSEQ multiplex PCR, yet TCRdb's version contains in-frame clones alone and is incomplete. The profile covers about 130,000 clones, with about four fifths appearing a single time and 1.5% to 2.5% taken by the ten largest. The chain links TRBV27 to TRBJ2-5; the match to TRBD1 covers 8 bases. Sequencing was carried out using PBMCs. The clonotype originates from a man younger than 35 in good health and CMV-seronegative. The CDR3 nucleotides are TGTGCCAACAGTTCCCCGGGACAGGTCTCCCGCCAGTACTTC. It codes for CANSSPGQVSRQYF.